This is a list of T cell receptor beta chains from one sample in a study of blood T cell repertoires in COVID-19. Method: immunoSEQ multiplex PCR; TCRdb's copy keeps in-frame clones and lacks some. The sample consists of approximately 230,000 clones, approximately 90% of them appearing once. Material for sequencing was peripheral blood. The origin of the receptors is a woman in her 30s with COVID-19, enrolled during active disease. The conserved cysteine and the conserved F or W are not part of the CDR3 here.

length	V	J	CDR3
10	TRBV18	TRBJ1-2	ASSSENYGYT
13	TRBV5-1	TRBJ2-5	ASSLWGRGQETQY
13	TRBV10-1	TRBJ2-3	ASSGQVRDTDTQY
12	TRBV14	TRBJ2-1	ASSQDPSSNEQF
14	TRBV7-6	TRBJ2-2	ASSLAGGARNGELF
15	TRBV19	TRBJ2-3	ASSRSLGEGSADTQY
14	TRBV11-3	TRBJ2-1	ASTAGGSISYNEQF
11	TRBV29-1	TRBJ2-3	SVGLGQTDTQY
12	TRBV5-1	TRBJ2-2	ASRFGTNTGELF
15	TRBV5-1	TRBJ2-1	ASSGGTSGSLLHEQF
13	TRBV6-5	TRBJ1-5	ASKRQRNSNQPQH
11	TRBV6-2/TRBV6-3	TRBJ2-1	ASSYSSDRNGV
11	TRBV18	TRBJ2-3	ASSPGTSDTQY
12	TRBV10-3	TRBJ1-5	AISESSGNQPQH
13	TRBV6-4	TRBJ1-6	ASSVRMGGDSPLH
10	TRBV11-2	TRBJ2-2	ASSWGAGELF
13	TRBV7-6	TRBJ1-4	ASSLGAKPDEKLF
13	TRBV2	TRBJ2-1	ASSVGSGRALEQF
11	TRBV6-5	TRBJ1-1	ASSPGQGAEAF
13	TRBV11-2	TRBJ1-6	ASSSRDRVSSPLH
14	TRBV28	TRBJ2-7	ASSSPGLGASYEQY
15	TRBV5-4	TRBJ1-4	ASSLGGRAPTNEKLF
13	TRBV10-1	TRBJ2-1	ASSDGADFFNEQF